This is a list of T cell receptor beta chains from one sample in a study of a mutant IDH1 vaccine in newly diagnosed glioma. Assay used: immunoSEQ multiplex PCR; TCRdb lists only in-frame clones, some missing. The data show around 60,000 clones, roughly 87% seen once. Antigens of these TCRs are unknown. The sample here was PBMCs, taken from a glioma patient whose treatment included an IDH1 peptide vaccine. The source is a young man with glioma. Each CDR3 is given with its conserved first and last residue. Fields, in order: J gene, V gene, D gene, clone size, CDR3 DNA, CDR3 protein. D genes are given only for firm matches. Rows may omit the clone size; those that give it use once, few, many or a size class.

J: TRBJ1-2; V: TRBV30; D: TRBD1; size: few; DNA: TGTGCCTGGAGTGCCCCGGACAGGGTGGGAGGCTACACCTTC; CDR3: CAWSAPDRVGGYTF
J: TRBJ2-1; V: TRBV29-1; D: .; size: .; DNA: TGCAGCGTTGGGAGGATTGGGGGGCCCTCCTACAATGAGCAGTTCTTC; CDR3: CSVGRIGGPSYNEQFF
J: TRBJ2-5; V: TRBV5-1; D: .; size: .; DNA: TGCGCCAGCAGCTTGGGGACAGATGAGACCCAGTACTTC; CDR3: CASSLGTDETQYF
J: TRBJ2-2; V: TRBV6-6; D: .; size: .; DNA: TGTGCCAGCACTTACACCGGGGAGCTGTTTTTT; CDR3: CASTYTGELFF
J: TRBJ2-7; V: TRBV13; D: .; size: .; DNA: TGTGCCAGCAGCATTACAGGGAGCTCCTACGAGCAGTACTTC; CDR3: CASSITGSSYEQYF
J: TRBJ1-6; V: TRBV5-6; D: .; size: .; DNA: TGTGCCAGCAGCCCAATCGGGCGATGGGGAGATTCACCCCTCCACTTT; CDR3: CASSPIGRWGDSPLHF
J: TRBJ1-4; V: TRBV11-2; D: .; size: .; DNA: TGTGCCAGCAGTTCGGGACAACGCGCAACTAATGAAAAACTGTTTTTT; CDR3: CASSSGQRATNEKLFF
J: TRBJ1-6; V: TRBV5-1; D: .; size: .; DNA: TGCGCCAGCAGTGGGGGGCAAAATAGGAATTCACCCCTCCACTTT; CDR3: CASSGGQNRNSPLHF
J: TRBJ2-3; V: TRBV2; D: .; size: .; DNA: TGTGCCAGCAGCCGACAAGGGGGAATCACAGATACGCAGTATTTT; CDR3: CASSRQGGITDTQYF
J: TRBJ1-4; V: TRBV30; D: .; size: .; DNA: TGTGCCTTTACATTCTGGGGGGGACTGTTTTTT; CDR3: CAFTFWGGLFF
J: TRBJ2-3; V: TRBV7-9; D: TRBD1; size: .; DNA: TGTGCCAGCAGTAGGGACAGGTCCCTTTCCACAGATACGCAGTATTTT; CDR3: CASSRDRSLSTDTQYF
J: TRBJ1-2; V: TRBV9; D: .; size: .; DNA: TGTGCCAGCAGCCCCCGGCCGGTGGGAACGTATGGCTACACCTTC; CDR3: CASSPRPVGTYGYTF
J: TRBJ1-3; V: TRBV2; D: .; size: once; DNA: TGTGCCAGCAGAAGGACCTCTGGAAACACCATATATTTT; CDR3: CASRRTSGNTIYF
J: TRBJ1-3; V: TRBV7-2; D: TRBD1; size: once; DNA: TGTGCCAGCAGCCCCGGGACAGCTGGAAACACCATATATTTT; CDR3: CASSPGTAGNTIYF
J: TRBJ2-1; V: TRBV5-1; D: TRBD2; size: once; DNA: TGCGCCAGCAGCTTAACCCCTACTAGCGGGGGAGACAATGAGCAGTTCTTC; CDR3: CASSLTPTSGGDNEQFF
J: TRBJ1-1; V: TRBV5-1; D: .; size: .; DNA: TGCGCCAGCAGCTTGGCCCAGGGGCGGGCTGAAGCTTTCTTT; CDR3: CASSLAQGRAEAFF
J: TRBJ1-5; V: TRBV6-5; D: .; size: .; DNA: TGTGCCAGCAGACTCCTCGGACCCGATCAGCCCCAGCATTTT; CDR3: CASRLLGPDQPQHF
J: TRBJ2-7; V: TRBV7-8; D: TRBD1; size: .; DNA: TGTGCCAGCAGCTCCCGCCGAACCCTGACAGGGGAGATTGGCCGGTACTTC; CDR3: CASSSRRTLTGEIGRYF
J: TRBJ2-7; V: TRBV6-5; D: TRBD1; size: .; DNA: TGTGCCAGCAGTTACAGGGACAGTTCCTACGAGCAGTACTTC; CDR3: CASSYRDSSYEQYF
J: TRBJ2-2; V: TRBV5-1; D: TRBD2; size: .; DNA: TGCGCCAGCAGCTCCGGACTAGCGGGGAACACCGGGGAGCTGTTTTTT; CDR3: CASSSGLAGNTGELFF
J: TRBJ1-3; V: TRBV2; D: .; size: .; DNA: TGTGCCAGCAGTGAAACCGGAAACACCATATATTTT; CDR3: CASSETGNTIYF
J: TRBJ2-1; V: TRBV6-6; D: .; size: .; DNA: TGTGCCAGCAGTTACGATCCGGGCCCCGGATTGAATGAGCAGTTCTTC; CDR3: CASSYDPGPGLNEQFF
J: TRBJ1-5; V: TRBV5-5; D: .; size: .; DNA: TGTGCCAGCAGCTCGGACCCAGTAAGTCAGCCCCAGCATTTT; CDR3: CASSSDPVSQPQHF
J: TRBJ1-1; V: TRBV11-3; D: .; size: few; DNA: TGTGCCAGCAGCTTAGGCGTTTGGGGGAAGAACACTGAAGCTTTCTTT; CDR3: CASSLGVWGKNTEAFF
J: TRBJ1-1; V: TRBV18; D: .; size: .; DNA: TGTGCCAGCTCACCACAGGGTGCTGCTGAAGCTTTCTTT; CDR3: CASSPQGAAEAFF
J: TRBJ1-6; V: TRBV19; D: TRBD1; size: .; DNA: TGTGCCAGTAGTATGGGACAGGATGCGGCACCCCTCCACTTT; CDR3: CASSMGQDAAPLHF
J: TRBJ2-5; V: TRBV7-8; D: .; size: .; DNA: TGTGCCAGCAGCCCCCGGAGGGGGGCAGGAGAGACCCAGTACTTC; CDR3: CASSPRRGAGETQYF
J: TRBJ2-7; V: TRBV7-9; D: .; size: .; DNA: TGTGCCAGCAGCTTAGCCCTCGCAGGTTCGGGCGAGCAGTACTTC; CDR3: CASSLALAGSGEQYF
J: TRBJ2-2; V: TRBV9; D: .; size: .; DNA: TGTGCCAGCAGCGCGGTCACCGGGGAGCTGTTTTTT; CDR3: CASSAVTGELFF
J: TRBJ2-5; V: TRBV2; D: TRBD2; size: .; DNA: TGTGCCAGCAGTGGACTAGCGGGGGAGCAAGAGACCCAGTACTTC; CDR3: CASSGLAGEQETQYF
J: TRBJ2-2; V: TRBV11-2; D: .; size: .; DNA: TGTGCCAGCAGCCTTTACCGCGACTTGAACACCGGGGAGCTGTTTTTT; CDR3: CASSLYRDLNTGELFF
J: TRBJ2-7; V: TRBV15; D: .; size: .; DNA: TGTGCCACCAGCAGAGATAGAAACGAGCAGTACTTC; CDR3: CATSRDRNEQYF
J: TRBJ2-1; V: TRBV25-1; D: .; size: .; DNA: TGTGCCAGCAGTGAAGGACAGTTTTACAATGAGCAGTTCTTC; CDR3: CASSEGQFYNEQFF
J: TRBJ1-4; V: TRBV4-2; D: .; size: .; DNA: TGTGCCAGCAGACAAGGGTCCATGCCTGGAGAACTGTTTTTT; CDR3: CASRQGSMPGELFF
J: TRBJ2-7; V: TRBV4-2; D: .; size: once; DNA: TGTGCCAGCAGCCAAGAGTGGGTTAGGGACTACGAGCAGTACTTC; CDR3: CASSQEWVRDYEQYF
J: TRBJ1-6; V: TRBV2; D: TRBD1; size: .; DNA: TGTGCCAGCAGGGAGGACAGGGGATCACCCCTCCACTTT; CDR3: CASREDRGSPLHF
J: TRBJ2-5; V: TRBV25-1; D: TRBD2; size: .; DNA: TGTGCCAGCAGTGAAGTTCTGGTAGCGGGGCAAGAGACCCAGTACTTC; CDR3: CASSEVLVAGQETQYF
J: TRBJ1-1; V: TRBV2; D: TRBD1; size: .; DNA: TGTGCCAGCAGTGGCGAGACAGGGGTGGGCACTGAAGCTTTCTTT; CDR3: CASSGETGVGTEAFF
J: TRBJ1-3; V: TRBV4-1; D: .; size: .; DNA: TGCGCCAGCAGCCAAGATGGGGGGCAGAGAAACACCATATATTTT; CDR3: CASSQDGGQRNTIYF
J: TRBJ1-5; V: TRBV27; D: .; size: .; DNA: TGTGCCAGCAGTTCTCGCTTTGGGCGAGCCAATCAGCCCCAGCATTTT; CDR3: CASSSRFGRANQPQHF
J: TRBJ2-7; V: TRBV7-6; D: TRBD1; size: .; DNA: TGTGCCAGCAGCCATGGGGACAGTCCCTACGAGCAGTACTTC; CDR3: CASSHGDSPYEQYF
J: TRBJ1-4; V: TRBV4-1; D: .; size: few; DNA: TGCGCCAGCAGCCAAGAATGGGCAGGGGTAAATGAAAAACTGTTTTTT; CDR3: CASSQEWAGVNEKLFF
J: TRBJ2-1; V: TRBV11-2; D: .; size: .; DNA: TGTGCCAGCAGCTTTCTACTATCCTACAATGAGCAGTTCTTC; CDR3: CASSFLLSYNEQFF
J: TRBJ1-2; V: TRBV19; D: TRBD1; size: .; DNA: TGTGCCAGTAGTCCCCACGGACAGGCCGGGTACTATGGCTACACCTTC; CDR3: CASSPHGQAGYYGYTF
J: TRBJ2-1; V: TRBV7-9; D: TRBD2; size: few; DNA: TGTGCCAGCAGCGTCGGGACTAATTCGAATGAGCAGTTCTTC; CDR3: CASSVGTNSNEQFF
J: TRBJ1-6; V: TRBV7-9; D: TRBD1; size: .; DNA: TGTGCCAGCAGCCTACAGGGACAGTACCAAGGTACCCTCCACTTT; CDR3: CASSLQGQYQGTLHF
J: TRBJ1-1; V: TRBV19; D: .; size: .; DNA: TGTGCCAGTAGTATAGGGCGAGACAAAAGGGCTTTCTTT; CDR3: CASSIGRDKRAFF
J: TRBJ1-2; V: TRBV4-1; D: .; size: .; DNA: TGCGCCAGCAGCCAAGTTCGGGGAGACTATGGCTACACCTTC; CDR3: CASSQVRGDYGYTF
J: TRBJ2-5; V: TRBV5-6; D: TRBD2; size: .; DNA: TGTGCCAGCAGCGTTACCGGGACTAGCGGGGGAAAAGAGACCCAGTACTTC; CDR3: CASSVTGTSGGKETQYF
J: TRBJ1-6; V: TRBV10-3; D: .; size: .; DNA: TGTGCCATCAGTGAGGCGGGGGGGCTCTATTCACCCCTCCACTTT; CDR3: CAISEAGGLYSPLHF
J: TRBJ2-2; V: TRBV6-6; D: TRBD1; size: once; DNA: TGTGCCAGCAGACCCCGGGACAGGGTCGCCGGGGAGCTGTTTTTT; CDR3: CASRPRDRVAGELFF
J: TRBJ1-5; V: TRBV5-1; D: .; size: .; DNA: TGCGCCAGCAGCGCGGAGCCTGGTCAGCCCCAGCATTTT; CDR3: CASSAEPGQPQHF
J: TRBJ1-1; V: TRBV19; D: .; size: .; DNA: TGTGCCAGTAGTATCGGTCCTTCGCAGATGAACACTGAAGCTTTCTTT; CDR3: CASSIGPSQMNTEAFF
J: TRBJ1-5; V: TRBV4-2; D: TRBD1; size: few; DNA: TGTGCCAGCAGCCTGGGACAGGTTAGCAATCAGCCCCAGCATTTT; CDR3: CASSLGQVSNQPQHF
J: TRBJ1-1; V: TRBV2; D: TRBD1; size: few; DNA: TGTGCCAGCGCACTAGGACAGGAGACTGAAGCTTTCTTT; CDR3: CASALGQETEAFF
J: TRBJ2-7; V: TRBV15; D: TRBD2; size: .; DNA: TGTGCCACCCGCGGGGCTAGCGGGGGGCACACTCCCTACGAGCAGTACTTC; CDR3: CATRGASGGHTPYEQYF
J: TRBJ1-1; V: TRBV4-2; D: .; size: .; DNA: TGTGCCAGCAGCTTAGGTCCGGGACACCGCGGCACTGAAGCTTTCTTT; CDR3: CASSLGPGHRGTEAFF
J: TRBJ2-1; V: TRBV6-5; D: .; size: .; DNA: TGTGCCAGCAGCCTGACTGGCCGCTCCTACAATGAGCAGTTCTTC; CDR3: CASSLTGRSYNEQFF
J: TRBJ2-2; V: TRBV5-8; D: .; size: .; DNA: TGTGCCAGCAGCTTGGGGACAGCCCACAACACCGGGGAGCTGTTTTTT; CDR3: CASSLGTAHNTGELFF
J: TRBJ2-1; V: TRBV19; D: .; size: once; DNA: TGTGCCAGTAGTCAAGGGACCAATGAGCAGTTCTTC; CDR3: CASSQGTNEQFF